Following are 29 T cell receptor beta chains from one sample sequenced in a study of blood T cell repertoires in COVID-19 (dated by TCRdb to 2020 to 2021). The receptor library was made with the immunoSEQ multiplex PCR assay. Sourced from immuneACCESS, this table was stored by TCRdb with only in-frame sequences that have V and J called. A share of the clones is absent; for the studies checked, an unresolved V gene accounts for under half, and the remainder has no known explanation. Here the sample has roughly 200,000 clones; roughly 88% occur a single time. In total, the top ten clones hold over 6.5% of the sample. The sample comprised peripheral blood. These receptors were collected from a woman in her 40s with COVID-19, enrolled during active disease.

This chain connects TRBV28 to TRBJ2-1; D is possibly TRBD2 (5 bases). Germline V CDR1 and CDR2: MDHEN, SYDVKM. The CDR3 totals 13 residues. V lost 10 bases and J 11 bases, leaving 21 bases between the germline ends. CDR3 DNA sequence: TGTGCCATTAGTGGCGGGTGGAAAAACAAGCAGTTCTTC. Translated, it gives CAISGGWKNKQFF.

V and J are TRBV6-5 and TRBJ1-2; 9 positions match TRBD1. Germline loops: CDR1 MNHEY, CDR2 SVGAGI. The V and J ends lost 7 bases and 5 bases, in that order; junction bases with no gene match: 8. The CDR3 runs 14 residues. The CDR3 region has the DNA TGTGCCAGCACCCCGGGACAGGGAAGATATGGCTACACCTTC. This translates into CASTPGQGRYGYTF.

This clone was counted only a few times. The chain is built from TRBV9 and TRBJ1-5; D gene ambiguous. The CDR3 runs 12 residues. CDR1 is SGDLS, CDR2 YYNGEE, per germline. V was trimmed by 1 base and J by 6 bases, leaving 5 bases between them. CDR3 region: CASSVLSQPQHF. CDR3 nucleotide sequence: TGTGCCAGCAGCGTACTGAGTCAGCCCCAGCATTTT.

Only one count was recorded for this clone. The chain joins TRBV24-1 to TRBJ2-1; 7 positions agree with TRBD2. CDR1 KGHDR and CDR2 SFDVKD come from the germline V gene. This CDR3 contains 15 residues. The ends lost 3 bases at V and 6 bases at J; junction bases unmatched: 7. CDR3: CATSDPGTTFNEQFF. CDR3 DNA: TGTGCCACCAGTGATCCAGGGACTACTTTCAATGAGCAGTTCTTC.

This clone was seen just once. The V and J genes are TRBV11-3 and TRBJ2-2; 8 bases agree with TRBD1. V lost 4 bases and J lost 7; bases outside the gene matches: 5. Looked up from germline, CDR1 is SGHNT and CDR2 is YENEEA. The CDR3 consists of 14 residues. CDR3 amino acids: CASSWTGYGGELFF. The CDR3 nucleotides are TGTGCCAGCAGCTGGACAGGGTACGGCGGGGAGCTGTTTTTT.

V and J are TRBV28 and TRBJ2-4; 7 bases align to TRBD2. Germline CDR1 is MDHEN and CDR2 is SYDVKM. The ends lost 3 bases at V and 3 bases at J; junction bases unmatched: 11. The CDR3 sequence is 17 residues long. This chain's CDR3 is CASSFFRGSPGKNIQYF. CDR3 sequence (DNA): TGTGCCAGCAGTTTTTTCCGCGGGAGCCCGGGCAAAAACATTCAGTACTTC.

The CDR3 spells CASSLRTSGAHNEQFF. CDR3 coding DNA: TGTGCCAGCAGTTTGAGGACTAGCGGGGCACACAATGAGCAGTTCTTC. The rearrangement links TRBV2 to TRBJ2-1; 12 bases align to TRBD2. This CDR3 is built from 16 residues. Germline V CDR1 and CDR2: SNHLY, FYNNEI. The V segment lost 5 bases and the J segment 5 bases; nucleotides outside the gene matches: 7. Looking up the rest from reference TRBV2 and TRBJ2-1 gives the full variable domain: EPEVTQTPSHQVTQMGQEVILRCVPISNHLYFYWYRQILGQKVEFLVSFYNNEISEKSEIFDDQFSVERPDGSNFTLKIRSTKLEDSAMYFCASSLRTSGAHNEQFFGPGTRLTVL.

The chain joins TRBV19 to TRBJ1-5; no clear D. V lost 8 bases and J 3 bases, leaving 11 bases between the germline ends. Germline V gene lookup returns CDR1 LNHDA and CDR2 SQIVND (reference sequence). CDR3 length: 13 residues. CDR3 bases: TGTGCCAGTTCAACCAGGATCAATCAGCCCCAGCATTTT. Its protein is CASSTRINQPQHF.

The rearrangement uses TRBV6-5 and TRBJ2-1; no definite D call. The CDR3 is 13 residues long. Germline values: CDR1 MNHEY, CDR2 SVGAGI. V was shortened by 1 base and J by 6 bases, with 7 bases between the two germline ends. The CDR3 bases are TGTGCCAGCAGTTACTACGCCAGCAATGAGCAGTTCTTC. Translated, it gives CASSYYASNEQFF.

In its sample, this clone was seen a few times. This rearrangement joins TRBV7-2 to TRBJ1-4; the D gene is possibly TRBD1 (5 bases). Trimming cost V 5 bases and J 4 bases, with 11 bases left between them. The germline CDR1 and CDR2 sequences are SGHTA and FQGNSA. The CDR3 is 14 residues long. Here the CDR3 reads CASSDQGINEKLFF. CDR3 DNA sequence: TGTGCCAGCAGCGACCAGGGAATTAATGAAAAACTGTTTTTT.

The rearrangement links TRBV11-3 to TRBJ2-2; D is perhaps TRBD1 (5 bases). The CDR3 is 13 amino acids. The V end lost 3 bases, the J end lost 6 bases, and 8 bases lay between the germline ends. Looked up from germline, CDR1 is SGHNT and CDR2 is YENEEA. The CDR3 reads CASSLDISGELFF. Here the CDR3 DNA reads TGTGCCAGCAGCTTGGACATATCCGGGGAGCTGTTTTTT.

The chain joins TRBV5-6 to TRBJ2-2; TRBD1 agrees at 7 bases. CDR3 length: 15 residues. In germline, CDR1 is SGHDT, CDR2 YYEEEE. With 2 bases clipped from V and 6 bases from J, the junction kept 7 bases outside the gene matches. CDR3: CASSFPTGNAGELFF. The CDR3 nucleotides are TGTGCCAGCAGCTTTCCGACAGGGAATGCCGGGGAGCTGTTTTTT.

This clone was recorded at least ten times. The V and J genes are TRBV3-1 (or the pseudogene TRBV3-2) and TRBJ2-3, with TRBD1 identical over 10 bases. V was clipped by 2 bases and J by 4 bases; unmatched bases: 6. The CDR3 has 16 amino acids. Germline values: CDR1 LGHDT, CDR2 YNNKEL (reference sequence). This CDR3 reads CASSQRTGGRPDTQYF. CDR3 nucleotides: TGTGCCAGCAGCCAAAGGACAGGGGGGAGACCAGATACGCAGTATTTT.

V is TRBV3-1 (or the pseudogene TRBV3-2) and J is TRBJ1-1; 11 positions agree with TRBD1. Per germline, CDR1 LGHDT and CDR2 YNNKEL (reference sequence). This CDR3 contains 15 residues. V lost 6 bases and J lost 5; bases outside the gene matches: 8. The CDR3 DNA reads TGTGCCAGCAGTCGGACAGGGGGCTGGGGGACTGAAGCTTTCTTT. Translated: CASSRTGGWGTEAFF.

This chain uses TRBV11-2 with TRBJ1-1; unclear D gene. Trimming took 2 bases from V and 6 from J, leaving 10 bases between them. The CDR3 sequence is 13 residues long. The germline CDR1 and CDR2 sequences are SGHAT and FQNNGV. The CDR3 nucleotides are TGTGCCAGCAGCTTATACGCCGGGGCTGAAGCTTTCTTT. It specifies CASSLYAGAEAFF. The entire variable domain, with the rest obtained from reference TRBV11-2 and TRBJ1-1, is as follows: EAGVAQSPRYKIIEKRQSVAFWCNPISGHATLYWYQQILGQGPKLLIQFQNNGVVDDSQLPKDRFSAERLKGVDSTLKIQPAKLEDSAVYLCASSLYAGAEAFFGQGTRLTVV.

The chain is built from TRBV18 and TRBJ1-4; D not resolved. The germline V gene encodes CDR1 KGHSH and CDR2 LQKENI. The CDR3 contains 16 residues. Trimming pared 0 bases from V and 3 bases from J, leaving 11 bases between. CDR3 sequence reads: CASSPPPGWSNEKLFF. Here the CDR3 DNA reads TGTGCCAGCTCACCACCGCCGGGGTGGTCTAATGAAAAACTGTTTTTT. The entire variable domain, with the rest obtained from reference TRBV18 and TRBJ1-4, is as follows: NAGVMQNPRHLVRRRGQEARLRCSPMKGHSHVYWYRQLPEEGLKFMVYLQKENIIDESGMPKERFSAEFPKEGPSILRIQQVVRGDSAAYFCASSPPPGWSNEKLFFGSGTQLSVL.

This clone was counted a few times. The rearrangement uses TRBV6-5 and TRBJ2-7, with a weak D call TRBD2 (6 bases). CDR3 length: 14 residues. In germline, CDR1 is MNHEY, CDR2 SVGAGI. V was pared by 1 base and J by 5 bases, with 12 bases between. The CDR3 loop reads CASSYWRDHNEQYF. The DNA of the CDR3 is TGTGCCAGCAGTTACTGGCGGGATCACAACGAGCAGTACTTC.

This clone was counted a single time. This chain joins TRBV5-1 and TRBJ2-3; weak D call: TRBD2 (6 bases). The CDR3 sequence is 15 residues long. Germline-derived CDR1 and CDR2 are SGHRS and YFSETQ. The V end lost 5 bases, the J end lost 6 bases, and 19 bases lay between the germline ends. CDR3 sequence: CASRTGGYSADTQYF. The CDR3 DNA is TGCGCCAGCAGGACTGGAGGGTATTCGGCGGATACGCAGTATTTT.

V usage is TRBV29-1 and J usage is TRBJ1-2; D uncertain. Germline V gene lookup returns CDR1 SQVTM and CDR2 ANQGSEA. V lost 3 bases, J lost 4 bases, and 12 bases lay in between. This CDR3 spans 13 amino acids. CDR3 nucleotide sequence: TGCAGCGTTGACTCTTTGGGAGGCTATGGCTACACCTTC. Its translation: CSVDSLGGYGYTF.

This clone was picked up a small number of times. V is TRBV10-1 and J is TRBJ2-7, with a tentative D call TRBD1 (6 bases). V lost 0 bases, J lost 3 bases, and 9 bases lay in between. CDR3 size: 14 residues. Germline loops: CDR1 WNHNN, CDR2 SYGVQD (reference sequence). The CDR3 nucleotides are TGCGCCAGCAGTGAGTCGATCAGGGGCTACGAGCAGTACTTC. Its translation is CASSESIRGYEQYF.

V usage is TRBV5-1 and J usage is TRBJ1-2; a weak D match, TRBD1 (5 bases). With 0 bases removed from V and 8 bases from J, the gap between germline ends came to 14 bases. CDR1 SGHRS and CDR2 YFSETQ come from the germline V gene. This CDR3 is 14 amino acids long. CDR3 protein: CASSLAQGTRGYTF. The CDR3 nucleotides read TGCGCCAGCAGCTTGGCTCAGGGAACGAGGGGCTACACCTTC.

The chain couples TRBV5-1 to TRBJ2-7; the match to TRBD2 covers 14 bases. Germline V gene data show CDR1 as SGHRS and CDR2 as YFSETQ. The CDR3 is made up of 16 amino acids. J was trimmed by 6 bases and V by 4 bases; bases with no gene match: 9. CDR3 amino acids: CASSVGLAGGSGEQYF. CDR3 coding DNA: TGCGCCAGCAGCGTCGGACTAGCGGGAGGTTCGGGCGAGCAGTACTTC.

The CDR3 reads CASSGNEQYF. Here the CDR3 DNA reads TGTGCCAGCTCAGGGAACGAGCAGTACTTC. The chain has TRBV9 and TRBJ2-7, with TRBD1 as a possible D gene (5 bases). The germline V gene encodes CDR1 SGDLS and CDR2 YYNGEE. CDR3 length: 10 residues. Trimming cost V 7 bases and J 5 bases, with 7 bases left between them. Together with reference TRBV9 and TRBJ2-7, the CDR3 gives the full variable domain: DSGVTQTPKHLITATGQRVTLRCSPRSGDLSVYWYQQSLDQGLQFLIQYYNGEERAKGNILERFSAQQFPDLHSELNLSSLELGDSALYFCASSGNEQYFGPGTRLTVT.

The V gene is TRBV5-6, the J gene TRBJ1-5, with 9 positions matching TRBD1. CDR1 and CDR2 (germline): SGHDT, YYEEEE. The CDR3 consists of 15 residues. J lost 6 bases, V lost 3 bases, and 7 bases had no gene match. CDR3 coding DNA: TGTGCCAGCAGCTCCGGGACAGGGTTTAGTCAGCCCCAGCATTTT. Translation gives CASSSGTGFSQPQHF.

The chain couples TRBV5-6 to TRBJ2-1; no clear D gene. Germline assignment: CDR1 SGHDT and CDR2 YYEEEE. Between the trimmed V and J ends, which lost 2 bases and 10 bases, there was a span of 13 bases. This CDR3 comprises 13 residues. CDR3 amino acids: CASSFAASIEQFF. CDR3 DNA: TGTGCCAGCAGCTTTGCAGCGTCGATCGAGCAGTTCTTC.

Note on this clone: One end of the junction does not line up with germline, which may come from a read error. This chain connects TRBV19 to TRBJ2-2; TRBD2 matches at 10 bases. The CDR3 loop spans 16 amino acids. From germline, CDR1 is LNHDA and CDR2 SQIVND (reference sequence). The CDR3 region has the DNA TGTGCCAGCAGTACGAGCGGGAGGGCCTCTGGCGGGGAGCTGTTTTTT. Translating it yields CASSTSGRASGGELFF.

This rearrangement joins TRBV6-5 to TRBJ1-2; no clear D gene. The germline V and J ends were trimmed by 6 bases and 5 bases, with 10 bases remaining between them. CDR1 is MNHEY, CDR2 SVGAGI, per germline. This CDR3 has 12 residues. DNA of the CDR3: TGTGCCAGCAGCCACAGCATTTATGGCTACACCTTC. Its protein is CASSHSIYGYTF.

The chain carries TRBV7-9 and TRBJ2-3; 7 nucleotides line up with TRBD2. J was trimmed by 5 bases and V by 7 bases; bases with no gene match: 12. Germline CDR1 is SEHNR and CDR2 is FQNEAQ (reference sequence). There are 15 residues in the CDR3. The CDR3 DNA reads TGTGCCAGCACCTTCTTTGGGGGGGATATAGATACGCAGTATTTT. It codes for CASTFFGGDIDTQYF.

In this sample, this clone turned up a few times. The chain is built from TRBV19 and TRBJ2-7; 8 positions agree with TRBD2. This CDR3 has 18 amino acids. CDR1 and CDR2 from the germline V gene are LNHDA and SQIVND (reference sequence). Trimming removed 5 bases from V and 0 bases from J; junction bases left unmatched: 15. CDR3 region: CASSPSGGKGLGSYEQYF. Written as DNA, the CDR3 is TGTGCCAGTAGTCCCTCGGGAGGGAAGGGCCTCGGCTCCTACGAGCAGTACTTC.